This T cell receptor (beta chain) was retrieved from a study of T cells in Graves' hyperthyroidism and ophthalmopathy. Study-level results: Ophthalmopathy was model-predicted a median approximately six months pre-onset.

Comments on this clonotype: Its cognate antigen is unknown.

TCR beta CDR3 regions were amplified from RNA transcripts. TCR CDR3 regions were first amplified by RT-PCR with HTBI primers. TCRdb recomputed calls from the multiplex PCR reads with MiXCR, one row per CDR3 protein. Of about 300,000 distinct CDR3 sequences listed, roughly 19% are singletons. From germline, CDR1 is MNHEY and CDR2 SMNVEV (reference sequence). CDR3 length: 17 residues. Trimming cost V 2 bases and J 7 bases, with 22 bases left between them. The sample was blood. The TCR was taken from a man in his forties or fifties with Graves' ophthalmopathy. V and J are TRBV27 and TRBJ2-3; no clear D gene. The CDR3 DNA reads TGTGCCAGCAGTTTAAGTGTTACCACCCTTGACCTAAATACGCAGTATTTT. Its protein is CASSLSVTTLDLNTQYF.